The 27 T cell receptor beta chains presented below share a single source sample, sequenced in a study of cytomegalovirus exposure and HLA in healthy donors. The PCR ran on 60 Vbeta and 13 Jbeta primers. TCRdb's copy holds only in-frame clones and misses some; the assay was immunoSEQ multiplex PCR. The profile shows over 150,000 clones, almost 80% of them singletons. Sequencing was performed on PBMCs. The receptors here all came from a woman in her fifties or sixties in good health and CMV-seronegative.

This clone was seen more than once but under ten times. This chain joins TRBV6-5 and TRBJ1-4, with D uncertain. This CDR3 is built from 13 residues. CDR1 and CDR2 (germline): MNHEY, SVGAGI. V was shortened by 2 bases and J by 10 bases, with 11 bases between the two germline ends. CDR3 region: CASSYIQGGKLFF. CDR3 sequence (DNA): TGTGCCAGCAGTTACATTCAAGGAGGAAAACTGTTTTTT.

This sequence joins TRBV7-2 and TRBJ2-2, with D perhaps TRBD2 (5 bases). Trimming took off 5 bases at V and 9 bases at J, with 13 bases between the two ends. The CDR3 is 13 residues long. Germline loops: CDR1 SGHTA, CDR2 FQGNSA. DNA of the CDR3: TGTGCCAGCAGCCCTAGCCCGGGGAGGGAGCTGTTTTTT. This gives the protein CASSPSPGRELFF.

The chain has TRBV4-1 and TRBJ2-5, with 8 bases aligning to TRBD2. CDR1 is MGHRA, CDR2 YSYEKL, per germline. CDR3 length: 16 amino acids. V was pared by 4 bases and J by 4 bases, with 11 bases of the junction left unmatched. The CDR3 DNA reads TGCGCCAGCAGCCGGGGGGGAGCGGGAGTGGTAGAGACCCAGTACTTC. Amino acid sequence: CASSRGGAGVVETQYF.

This clone came up a few times. This rearrangement joins TRBV2 to TRBJ1-1; TRBD1 might be the D (5 bases). V lost 5 bases and J lost 1, with 8 bases in between. The CDR3 has 13 amino acids. Germline values: CDR1 SNHLY, CDR2 FYNNEI. CDR3 residues: CASSSDRNTEAFF. CDR3 nucleotide sequence: TGTGCCAGCAGTTCCGACAGGAACACTGAAGCTTTCTTT.

This rearrangement joins TRBV16 to TRBJ1-1; 9 bases line up with TRBD1. The CDR3 has 13 amino acids. From germline, CDR1 is KGHSY and CDR2 FQNENV. V lost 3 bases and J lost 7; bases outside the gene matches: 3. The CDR3: CASSQDRGVEAFF. DNA for the CDR3: TGTGCCAGCAGCCAGGACAGGGGTGTTGAAGCTTTCTTT.

The chain couples TRBV28 to TRBJ1-5, with 8 nucleotides matching TRBD1. The V segment lost 2 bases and the J segment 3 bases; nucleotides outside the gene matches: 6. The CDR3 totals 16 residues. From germline, CDR1 is MDHEN and CDR2 SYDVKM. As DNA, the CDR3 is TGTGCCAGCAGTTTAGGACAGGGTTTATCCAATCAGCCCCAGCATTTT. As protein: CASSLGQGLSNQPQHF. The variable domain in full, with the rest retrieved from reference TRBV28 and TRBJ1-5, is DVKVTQSSRYLVKRTGEKVFLECVQDMDHENMFWYRQDPGLGLRLIYFSYDVKMKEKGDIPEGYSVSREKKERFSLILESASTNQTSMYLCASSLGQGLSNQPQHFGDGTRLSIL.

The chain combines TRBV7-9 with TRBJ1-1; D is unresolved. The ends were cut back, 3 bases at V and 1 base at J, with 6 bases in the middle. CDR3 length: 13 residues. Germline V gene data show CDR1 as SEHNR and CDR2 as FQNEAQ (reference sequence). CDR3 in DNA: TGTGCCAGCAGCTTGGAGTCGAACACTGAAGCTTTCTTT. Protein product: CASSLESNTEAFF.

This rearrangement joins TRBV18 to TRBJ2-7, with 10 nucleotides matching TRBD2. The CDR3 extends over 14 amino acids. V dropped 6 bases and J dropped 6; count of bases not matched to a gene: 8. The V gene's germline CDR1 is KGHSH and CDR2 LQKENI. DNA of the CDR3: TGTGCCAGCTCCCCTACTAGCGGGGCGGGCGAGCAGTACTTC. Translation: CASSPTSGAGEQYF. The full variable domain, its missing parts supplied by reference TRBV18 and TRBJ2-7, is NAGVMQNPRHLVRRRGQEARLRCSPMKGHSHVYWYRQLPEEGLKFMVYLQKENIIDESGMPKERFSAEFPKEGPSILRIQQVVRGDSAAYFCASSPTSGAGEQYFGPGTRLTVT.

The V gene is TRBV7-6, the J gene TRBJ2-7, with no clear D. CDR3 length: 12 residues. Germline V gives CDR1 SGHVS, CDR2 FNYEAQ. Trimming took off 4 bases at V and 0 bases at J, with 4 bases between the two ends. CDR3 residues: CASSSTSYEQYF. The CDR3 DNA is TGTGCCAGCAGCTCTACCTCCTACGAGCAGTACTTC.

Regarding this clone: A read error may produce the germline difference seen at one junction end. The CDR3 spells CSSSGQLYENSPLHF. CDR3 DNA: TGTTCCAGCAGTGGACAGCTGTATGAGAATTCACCCCTCCACTTT. This rearrangement joins TRBV7-9 to TRBJ1-6; weak D call: TRBD1 (6 bases). The length of the CDR3 is 15 residues. From germline, CDR1 is SEHNR and CDR2 FQNEAQ (reference sequence).

This clone was counted once. The chain has TRBV7-8 and TRBJ2-7, with a weak D call TRBD2 (7 bases). Per the germline V gene, CDR1 is SGHVS and CDR2 is FQNEAQ. The CDR3 consists of 15 residues. Trimming shortened V by 0 bases and J by 3 bases, and 12 bases separated the two germline ends. The CDR3 protein is CASSLAGGAYYEQYF. The CDR3, as DNA: TGTGCCAGCAGCTTAGCGGGGGGGGCTTACTACGAGCAGTACTTC.

The chain joins TRBV10-2 to TRBJ1-5; D remains ambiguous. V lost 5 bases and J lost 6, with 11 bases in between. The CDR3 runs 13 residues. Per the germline V gene, CDR1 is WSHSY and CDR2 is SAAADI. CDR3 in DNA: TGCGCCAGCAGTTTCGAAAGGAGTCAGCCCCAGCATTTT. It codes for CASSFERSQPQHF.

J is TRBJ2-1 and V is TRBV7-3; D call uncertain. This CDR3 comprises 14 residues. Germline V lookup: CDR1 SGHTA, CDR2 FQGTGA. V lost 2 bases and J 0 bases, leaving 5 bases between the germline ends. The CDR3 region has the DNA TGTGCCAGCAGCTTAGGGCACTCCTACAATGAGCAGTTCTTC. This encodes CASSLGHSYNEQFF.

V is TRBV14 and J is TRBJ2-3; D uncertain. Germline V gene sequence: CDR1 SGHDN, CDR2 FVKESK. Trimming removed 1 base at V and 8 bases at J, with 10 bases between. The CDR3 is made up of 13 amino acids. CDR3 DNA: TGTGCCAGCAGCCAAGGTGAAGGCGGTACGCAGTATTTT. Translated: CASSQGEGGTQYF.

The chain uses TRBV27 and TRBJ1-2; 8 positions match TRBD1. The CDR3 has 13 residues. Germline trimming cut 10 bases from V and 2 bases from J; bases unmatched to any gene: 6. The germline V gene encodes CDR1 MNHEY and CDR2 SMNVEV (reference sequence). The CDR3 region is CAMPTGENYGYTF. As DNA, the CDR3 is TGTGCCATGCCGACAGGGGAAAACTATGGCTACACCTTC.

This rearrangement joins TRBV5-5 to TRBJ2-3, with 8 bases that match TRBD2. The V gene end was trimmed by 1 base and the J gene end by 6 bases; junction bases not matched to a gene: 7. The CDR3 runs 15 residues. Germline CDR1 reads SGHKS; CDR2 reads YYEKEE (reference sequence). CDR3 sequence (DNA): TGTGCCAGCAGCTTGTTCATTAGCGGGGAGGATACGCAGTATTTT. It translates to CASSLFISGEDTQYF.

The J gene is TRBJ2-1, the V gene TRBV19; 8 bases line up with TRBD2. V shed 11 bases and J 0 bases; nucleotides not matched to a gene: 12. Germline CDR1 LNHDA, CDR2 SQIVND (reference sequence). CDR3 size: 16 residues. The CDR3 region has the DNA TGTGCCCACAAAGGGGCGGGAGGAAGCTCCTACAATGAGCAGTTCTTC. Protein: CAHKGAGGSSYNEQFF.

The V call is TRBV27, the J call TRBJ2-3; possible D gene TRBD2, 7 bases. CDR3 size: 17 residues. V lost 6 bases to trimming and J lost 2 bases, with 21 bases between them. Germline CDR1 MNHEY, CDR2 SMNVEV (reference sequence). Here the CDR3 reads CASSIFFAGDYTDTQYF. The CDR3 bases are TGTGCCAGCAGCATATTCTTTGCAGGGGACTACACAGATACGCAGTATTTT.

The chain is built from TRBV2 and TRBJ1-5, with D perhaps matching TRBD1 (6 bases). This CDR3 contains 13 residues. Per the germline V gene, CDR1 is SNHLY and CDR2 is FYNNEI. V was cut by 3 bases and J by 5 bases, with 8 bases left in between. CDR3 bases: TGTGCCAGCAGTGAGGACAGTCATCAGCCCCAGCATTTT. Translating it yields CASSEDSHQPQHF.

V is TRBV27 and J is TRBJ1-2; tentative D call: TRBD1 (6 bases). CDR1 is MNHEY, CDR2 SMNVEV, per germline (reference sequence). The length of the CDR3 is 13 residues. The V and J ends lost 3 bases and 8 bases respectively, with 13 bases between them. In nucleotides, the CDR3 is TGTGCCAGCAGTTTTCGGGGGGCGGGCGGCTACACCTTC. Protein sequence: CASSFRGAGGYTF.

The V gene is TRBV7-3, the J gene TRBJ2-3, with TRBD1 matching 8 bases. J lost 7 bases, V lost 4 bases, and 10 bases had no gene match. The CDR3 is made up of 15 amino acids. CDR1 is SGHTA and CDR2 is FQGTGA in the germline V gene. The CDR3 DNA is TGTGCCAGCAGCTATGACAGGGGCGCACAAAATACGCAGTATTTT. Translation: CASSYDRGAQNTQYF.

This chain links TRBV7-3 with TRBJ1-2; a weak D match, TRBD1 (6 bases). Germline CDR1 is SGHTA and CDR2 is FQGTGA. This CDR3 is 13 amino acids long. V shed 5 bases and J shed 4 bases, with 11 bases lying between them. The CDR3 sequence is CASSVQGGYGYTF. CDR3 bases: TGTGCCAGCAGCGTACAGGGTGGCTATGGCTACACCTTC.

As to this clone: At one of its ends the junction is not consistent with the germline gene, which may arise from a read error. The V call is TRBV7-7, the J call TRBJ2-1; the D is unclear. CDR3 size: 15 residues. Per the germline V gene, CDR1 is SSHAT and CDR2 is FNYEAQ (reference sequence). DNA of the CDR3: TGTGCTAGCAGCCCCTCTTTAAACTCCTACAATGAGCAGTTCTTC. Encoded protein: CASSPSLNSYNEQFF.

The rearrangement uses TRBV5-6 and TRBJ1-2, with D possibly TRBD1 on 5 matching bases. In germline, CDR1 is SGHDT, CDR2 YYEEEE. The CDR3 sequence is 15 residues long. The V end lost 4 bases, the J end lost 0 bases, and 13 bases lay between the germline ends. In DNA, the CDR3 is TGTGCCAGCAGCGGGGCCGTTTTGGCTAACTATGGCTACACCTTC. It encodes CASSGAVLANYGYTF.

This sequence joins TRBV28 and TRBJ1-2; D is unclear. Trimming removed 4 bases at V and 4 bases at J, with 16 bases between. This CDR3 has 15 amino acids. CDR1 and CDR2 (germline): MDHEN, SYDVKM. The CDR3 protein is CASSSTGSALYGYTF. DNA for the CDR3: TGTGCCAGCAGTTCGACGGGAAGTGCACTCTATGGCTACACCTTC.

Only a few counts were recorded for this clone. The V gene is TRBV10-1, the J gene TRBJ2-7; 12 bases align to TRBD1. J gave up 5 bases and V 3 bases, and 5 bases lay outside the gene matches. The CDR3 runs 15 residues. Germline V lookup: CDR1 WNHNN, CDR2 SYGVQD (reference sequence). For the CDR3, the DNA is TGCGCCAGCAGTGACGGGACAGGGGGCGTCAACGAGCAGTACTTC. Amino acids: CASSDGTGGVNEQYF.

In this sample, this clone turned up a few times. The chain couples TRBV28 to TRBJ1-3; perhaps TRBD1 as D (6 bases). CDR1 and CDR2 from the germline V gene are MDHEN and SYDVKM. The CDR3 runs to 14 residues. V gave up 5 bases and J gave up 8 bases, with 16 bases separating them. This CDR3 is CASSGGRGRDTIYF. CDR3 DNA sequence: TGTGCCAGCAGTGGGGGGCGAGGGAGGGACACCATATATTTT.